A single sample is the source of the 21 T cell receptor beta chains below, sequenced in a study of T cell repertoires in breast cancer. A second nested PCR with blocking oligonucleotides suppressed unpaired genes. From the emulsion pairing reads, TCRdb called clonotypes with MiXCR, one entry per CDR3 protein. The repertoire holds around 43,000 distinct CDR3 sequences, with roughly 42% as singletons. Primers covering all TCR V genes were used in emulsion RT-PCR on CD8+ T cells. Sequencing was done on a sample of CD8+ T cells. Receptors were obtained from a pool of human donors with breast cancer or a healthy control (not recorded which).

This CDR3 reads CASSIAGGSYNEQFF. CDR3 DNA: TGCGCCAGCAGCATAGCGGGAGGCTCCTACAATGAGCAGTTCTTC. The gene calls are TRBV5-1 and TRBJ2-1; 10 bases are shared with TRBD2. This CDR3 comprises 15 residues. J gave up 0 bases and V 4 bases, and 1 base lay outside the gene matches. Germline assignment: CDR1 SGHRS and CDR2 YFSETQ.

For the CDR3, the DNA is TGTGCCAGCAGTTACCAGACTCAGCAGTTCTTC. It specifies CASSYQTQQFF. V gene TRBV6-6 combines with J gene TRBJ2-1; D not resolved. Germline V gene lookup returns CDR1 MNHNY and CDR2 SVGAGI (reference sequence). Deletions cut 2 bases from V and 11 bases from J, with 7 bases between. The CDR3 contains 11 residues.

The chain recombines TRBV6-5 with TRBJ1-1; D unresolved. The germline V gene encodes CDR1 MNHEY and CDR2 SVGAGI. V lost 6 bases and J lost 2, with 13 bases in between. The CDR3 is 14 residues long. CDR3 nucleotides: TGTGCCAGCAGCCAACCCCCAGAAAACACTGAAGCTTTCTTT. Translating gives CASSQPPENTEAFF.

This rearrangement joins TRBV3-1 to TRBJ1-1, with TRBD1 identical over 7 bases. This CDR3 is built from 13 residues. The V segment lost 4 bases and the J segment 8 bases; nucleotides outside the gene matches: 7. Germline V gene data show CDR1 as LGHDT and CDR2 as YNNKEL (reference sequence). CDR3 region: CASSRLTGQEAFF. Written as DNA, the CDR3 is TGTGCCAGCAGCCGATTGACGGGACAGGAAGCTTTCTTT.

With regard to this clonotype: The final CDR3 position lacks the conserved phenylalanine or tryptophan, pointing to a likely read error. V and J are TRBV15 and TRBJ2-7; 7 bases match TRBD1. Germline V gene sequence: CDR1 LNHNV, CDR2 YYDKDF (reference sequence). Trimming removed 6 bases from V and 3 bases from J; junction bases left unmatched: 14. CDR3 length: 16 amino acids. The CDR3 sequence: CATRGDNRDRDYEQYC. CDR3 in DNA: TGTGCCACCAGAGGCGACAACCGGGACAGAGACTACGAGCAGTACTGC.

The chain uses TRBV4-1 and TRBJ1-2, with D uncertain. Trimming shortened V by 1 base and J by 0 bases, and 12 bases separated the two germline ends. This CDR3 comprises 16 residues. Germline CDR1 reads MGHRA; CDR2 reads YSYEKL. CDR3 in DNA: TGCGCCAGCAGCCAAGTTTTTCAAGAGTCTAACTATGGCTACACCTTC. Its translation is CASSQVFQESNYGYTF.

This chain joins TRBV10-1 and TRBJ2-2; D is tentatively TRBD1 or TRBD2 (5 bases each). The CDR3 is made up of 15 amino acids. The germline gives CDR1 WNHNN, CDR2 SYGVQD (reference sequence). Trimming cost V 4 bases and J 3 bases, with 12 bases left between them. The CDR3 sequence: CASSGPGTHTGELFF. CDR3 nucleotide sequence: TGCGCCAGCAGTGGCCCCGGGACCCACACCGGGGAGCTGTTTTTT.

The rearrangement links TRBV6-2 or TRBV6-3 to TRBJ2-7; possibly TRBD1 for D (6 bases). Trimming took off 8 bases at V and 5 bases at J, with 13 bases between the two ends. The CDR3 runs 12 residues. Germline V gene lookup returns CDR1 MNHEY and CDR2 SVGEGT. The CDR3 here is CASETGRNEQYF. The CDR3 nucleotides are TGTGCCAGCGAAACAGGGAGAAACGAGCAGTACTTC.

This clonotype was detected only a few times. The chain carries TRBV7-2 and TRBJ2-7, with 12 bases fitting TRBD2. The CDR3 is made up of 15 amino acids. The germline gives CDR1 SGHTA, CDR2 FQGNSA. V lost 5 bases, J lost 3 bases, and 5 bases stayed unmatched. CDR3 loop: CASSALAGGIYEQYF. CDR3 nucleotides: TGTGCCAGCAGCGCCCTAGCGGGAGGGATCTACGAGCAGTACTTC.

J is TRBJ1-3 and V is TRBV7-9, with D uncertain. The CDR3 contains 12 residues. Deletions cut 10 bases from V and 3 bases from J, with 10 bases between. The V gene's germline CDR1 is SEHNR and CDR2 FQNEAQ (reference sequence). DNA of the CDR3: TGTGCCACCGAGGACTATGGAAACACCATATATTTT. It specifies CATEDYGNTIYF.

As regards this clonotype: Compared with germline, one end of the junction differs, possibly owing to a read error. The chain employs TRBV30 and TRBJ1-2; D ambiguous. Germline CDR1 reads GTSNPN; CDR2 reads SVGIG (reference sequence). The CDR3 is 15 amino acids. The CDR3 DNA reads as TGTGCCTGGGGTGTATCCGGAGGCATGAGCTATGGCTACACCTTC. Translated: CAWGVSGGMSYGYTF.

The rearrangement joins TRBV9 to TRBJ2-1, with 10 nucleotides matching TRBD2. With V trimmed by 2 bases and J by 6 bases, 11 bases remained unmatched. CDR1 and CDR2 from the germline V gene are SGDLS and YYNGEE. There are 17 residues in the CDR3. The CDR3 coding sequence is TGTGCCAGCAGCGTGGGATTAGGGCTAGCGGGAGCCAATGAGCAGTTCTTC. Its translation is CASSVGLGLAGANEQFF.

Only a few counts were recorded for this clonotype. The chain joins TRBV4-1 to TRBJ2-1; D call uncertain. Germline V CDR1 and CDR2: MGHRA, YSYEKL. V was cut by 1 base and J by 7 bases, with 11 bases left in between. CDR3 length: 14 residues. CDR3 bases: TGCGCCAGCAGCCAAGGCTGGTCGAGTAATGAGCAGTTCTTC. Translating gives CASSQGWSSNEQFF.

The CDR3 loop is CASSLLSGNTEAFF. CDR3 nucleotides: TGTGCCAGCAGCTTATTATCGGGCAACACTGAAGCTTTCTTT. The V and J genes are TRBV7-9 and TRBJ1-1; D uncertain. This CDR3 has 14 amino acids. Germline assignment: CDR1 SEHNR and CDR2 FQNEAQ (reference sequence). V was cut by 2 bases and J by 2 bases, with 9 bases left in between. Full variable domain (outside the CDR3, taken from reference TRBV7-9 and TRBJ1-1): DTGVSQNPRHKITKRGQNVTFRCDPISEHNRLYWYRQTLGQGPEFLTYFQNEAQLEKSRLLSDRFSAERPKGSFSTLEIQRTEQGDSAMYLCASSLLSGNTEAFFGQGTRLTVV.

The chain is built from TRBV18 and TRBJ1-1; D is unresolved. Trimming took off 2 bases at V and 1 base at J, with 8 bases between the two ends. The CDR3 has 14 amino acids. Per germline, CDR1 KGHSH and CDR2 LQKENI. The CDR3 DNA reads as TGTGCCAGCTCACCAGGGCCCTCGAACACTGAAGCTTTCTTT. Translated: CASSPGPSNTEAFF.

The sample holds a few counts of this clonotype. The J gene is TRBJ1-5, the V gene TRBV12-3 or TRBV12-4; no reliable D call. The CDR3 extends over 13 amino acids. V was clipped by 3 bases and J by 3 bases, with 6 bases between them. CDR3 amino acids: CASSLTYNQPQHF. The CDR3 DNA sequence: TGTGCCAGCAGTTTGACCTACAATCAGCCCCAGCATTTT.

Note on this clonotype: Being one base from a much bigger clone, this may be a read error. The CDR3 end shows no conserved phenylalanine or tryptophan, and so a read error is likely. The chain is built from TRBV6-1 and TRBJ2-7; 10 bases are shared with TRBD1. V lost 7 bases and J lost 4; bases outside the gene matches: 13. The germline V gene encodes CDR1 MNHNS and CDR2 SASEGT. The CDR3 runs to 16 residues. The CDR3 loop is CASIGSGGQGWYEQYL. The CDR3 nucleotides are TGTGCCAGCATCGGAAGCGGGGGACAGGGGTGGTACGAGCAGTACCTC.

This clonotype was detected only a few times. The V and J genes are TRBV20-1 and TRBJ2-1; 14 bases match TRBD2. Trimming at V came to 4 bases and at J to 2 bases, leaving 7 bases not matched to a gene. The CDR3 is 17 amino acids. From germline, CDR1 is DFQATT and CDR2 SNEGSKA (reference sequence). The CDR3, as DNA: TGCAGTGCTAAGACTAGCGGGAGGGAAAGCCCCTACAATGAGCAGTTCTTC. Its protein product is CSAKTSGRESPYNEQFF.

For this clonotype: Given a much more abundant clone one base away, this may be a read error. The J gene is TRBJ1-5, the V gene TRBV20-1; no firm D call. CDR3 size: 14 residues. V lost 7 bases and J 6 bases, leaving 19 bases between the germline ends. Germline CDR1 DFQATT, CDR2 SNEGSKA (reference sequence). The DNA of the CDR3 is TGCAGTGGCCTCCTCCCCACCCCGGGTCAGCCCCAGCATTTT. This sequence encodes CSGLLPTPGQPQHF.

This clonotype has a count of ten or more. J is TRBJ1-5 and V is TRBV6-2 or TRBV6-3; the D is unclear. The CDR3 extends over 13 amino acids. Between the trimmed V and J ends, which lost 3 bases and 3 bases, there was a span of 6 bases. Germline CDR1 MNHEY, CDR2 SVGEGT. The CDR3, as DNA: TGTGCCAGCAGTTATCGGAACAATCAGCCCCAGCATTTT. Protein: CASSYRNNQPQHF.

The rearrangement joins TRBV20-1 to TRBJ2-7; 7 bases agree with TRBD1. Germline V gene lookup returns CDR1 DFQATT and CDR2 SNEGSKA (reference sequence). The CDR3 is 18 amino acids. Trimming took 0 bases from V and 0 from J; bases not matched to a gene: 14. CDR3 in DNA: TGCAGTGCTAGAGACCCGGACGAGGCGACAGGGCGCTCCTACGAGCAGTACTTC. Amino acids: CSARDPDEATGRSYEQYF.